This is a list of T cell receptor beta chains from one sample in a study of T cells in Graves' hyperthyroidism and ophthalmopathy. TCRdb processed the multiplex PCR reads anew with MiXCR; each CDR3 protein has one entry. Among under 400,000 distinct CDR3 sequences, 13% to 15% were seen once, and the ten largest hold roughly a fifth. Sequenced: blood. The receptors stem from a woman between 55 and 75 years old with Graves' ophthalmopathy. Each CDR3 is given with its conserved first and last residue. A D gene is named only where the DNA matches it firmly. A clone size is listed for some rows: how often the clone was seen (once, few, many), or a class if it is expanded.

many	TRBV7-3	TRBJ2-1	-	TGTGCCAGCAGCTTACAGCAGCCCAATGAGCAGTTCTTC	CASSLQQPNEQFF
many	TRBV30	TRBJ2-1	-	TGTGCCTGGAGTGCCGGGACCAGCTCCTACAATGAGCAGTTCTTC	CAWSAGTSSYNEQFF
-	TRBV19	TRBJ1-4	TRBD1	TGTGCCAGTAGTATTTCGGGACAGAATGAAAAACTGTTTTTT	CASSISGQNEKLFF
many	TRBV6-1	TRBJ2-5	-	TGTGCCAGCAGCTCAGGGCTCCCGGGAAAAGAGACCCAGTACTTC	CASSSGLPGKETQYF
-	TRBV2	TRBJ2-3	TRBD2	TGTGCCAGCAGTGCAGCGGGACGGACAGATACGCAGTATTTT	CASSAAGRTDTQYF
many	TRBV3-1	TRBJ1-1	-	TGTGCCAGCAGCAACCGGGACTTTGAAGCTTTCTTT	CASSNRDFEAFF
many	TRBV12-3/TRBV12-4	TRBJ2-1	-	TGTGCCAGCAGCTGGGCAAACAATGAGCAGTTCTTC	CASSWANNEQFF
few	TRBV29-1	TRBJ1-3	TRBD1	TGCAGCGCTGGAGTAGCAGGGGGGAGCTCTGGAAACACCATATATTTT	CSAGVAGGSSGNTIYF
-	TRBV29-1	TRBJ1-3	-	TGCAGCGTTGAATGGCCGGGCGGTCCTGGAAACACCATATATTTT	CSVEWPGGPGNTIYF
-	TRBV2	TRBJ2-7	TRBD2	TGTGCCAGCAGGGGTAGCGGGATTAACGAGCAGTACTTC	CASRGSGINEQYF
-	TRBV12-3/TRBV12-4	TRBJ2-3	TRBD1	TGTGCCAGCAGTTTAGGTCAGGGGGCTGTAGCAGATACGCAGTATTTT	CASSLGQGAVADTQYF
many	TRBV6-1	TRBJ2-3	TRBD2	TGTGCCAGCAAGACCGGACTAGCGGGAGCACCAGATACGCAGTATTTT	CASKTGLAGAPDTQYF
-	TRBV20-1	TRBJ2-3	-	TGCAGTGCAAAAGTCTTAGATACGCAGTATTTT	CSAKVLDTQYF
-	TRBV6-2/TRBV6-3	TRBJ2-3	-	TGTGCCAGCAGTGTTCGGACAGATACGCAGTATTTT	CASSVRTDTQYF
-	TRBV7-9	TRBJ2-3	TRBD2	TGTGCCAGCAGCGGACTAGATGATACGCAGTATTTT	CASSGLDDTQYF
few	TRBV6-5	TRBJ2-7	TRBD1	TGTGCCAGCAGTTACGGAGTGGGACAGGGTTCACACGAGCAGTACTTC	CASSYGVGQGSHEQYF
-	TRBV6-1	TRBJ2-5	-	TGTGCCAGCAGTGTGTACCAAGAGACCCAGTACTTC	CASSVYQETQYF
-	TRBV6-1	TRBJ2-3	TRBD2	TGTGCCAGCGGAGCGGGGGGTACCACCGGCGCAGATACGCAGTATTTT	CASGAGGTTGADTQYF
-	TRBV5-1	TRBJ1-6	TRBD1	TGCGCCAGCAGCTTGGGGGACAGGGCCGATTCACCCCTCCACTTT	CASSLGDRADSPLHF
-	TRBV9	TRBJ2-1	-	TGTGCCAGCAGCGTAGCCGATAATGAGCAGTTCTTC	CASSVADNEQFF